One TCR beta chain is described in this entry. Its specificity is unknown. Unique molecular identifiers were incorporated during preparation of the TCRbeta library. TCRdb fed the PCR reads into MiXCR, producing one record per CDR3 protein. This table holds 90,000 to 100,000 distinct CDR3 sequences, 23% found once. The sample belongs to a study of T-cell reconstitution after alpha-beta-depleted transplantation in children. General study points: Where alpha-beta T cells came from about two months after transplant was reportedly several hundred expanded graft clones.

This receptor was identified in a boy aged 2 to 10 with acute lymphoblastic leukemia, due to receive a stem cell transplant. This specimen was PBMCs, taken before TCRalphabeta/CD19-depleted stem cell transplant.

The CDR3 loop reads CASSLGASDGTDTQYF. CDR3 nucleotides: TGTGCCAGCAGTTTGGGTGCTAGCGACGGCACAGATACGCAGTATTTT. The chain couples TRBV6-2 or TRBV6-3 to TRBJ2-3, with D tentatively TRBD2 (6 bases). The CDR3 runs 16 residues. V was pared by 4 bases and J by 1 base, with 15 bases between. Germline loops: CDR1 MNHEY, CDR2 SVGEGT.